The rows below give T cell receptor beta chains drawn from one sample of a study of blood T cell repertoires in COVID-19. Here immunoSEQ multiplex PCR was the method, and the copy in TCRdb shows in-frame clones only, minus some. The table has about 61,000 clones, around nine tenths seen once. The sequenced sample consisted of peripheral blood. These receptors came from a woman in her fifties or sixties with active or convalescent COVID-19. Both conserved end residues are part of each CDR3. The order of the fields is clone size, J gene, V gene, D gene, CDR3 DNA, CDR3 protein. A D gene is named only where the DNA matches it firmly. Only part of the rows carry a size: once, few, many, or a class if the clone is expanded.

>once|TRBJ2-5|TRBV6-6|TRBD1
TGTGCCAGCAGTTACTCTCCGACAGGGGAGAAAGAGACCCAGTACTTC
CASSYSPTGEKETQYF
>.|TRBJ2-5|TRBV9|.
TGTGCCAGCAGCGTATTTTCGGGAATCCAACAAGAGACCCAGTACTTC
CASSVFSGIQQETQYF
>.|TRBJ2-3|TRBV5-1|TRBD2
TGCGCCAGCAGCCCAGGGACTAGCGGGAGGACAGATACGCAGTATTTT
CASSPGTSGRTDTQYF
>few|TRBJ1-3|TRBV18|.
TGTGCCAGCTCACCACCTTTCCTTCGCAGCTCTGGAAACACCATATATTTT
CASSPPFLRSSGNTIYF
>.|TRBJ2-5|TRBV7-8|TRBD2
TGTGCCAGCAGCTTCACAGCGGGAGGGGAAGAGACCCAGTACTTC
CASSFTAGGEETQYF
>.|TRBJ2-2|TRBV19|.
TGTGCCAGTAACTCAGGGTCCGGGGAGCTGTTTTTT
CASNSGSGELFF
>once|TRBJ1-1|TRBV2|TRBD1
TGTGCCAGCCAACCGGGGACAGGGCTTCGGGGCACTGAAGCTTTCTTT
CASQPGTGLRGTEAFF
>.|TRBJ2-3|TRBV6-5|TRBD2
TGTGCCAGCAGCACCGGGACTACCGGCGCAGATACGCAGTATTTT
CASSTGTTGADTQYF
>.|TRBJ2-1|TRBV7-9|TRBD2
TGTGCCAGCAGCTTTGCCGGGACTAGCGGGAGTTCCTACAATGAGCAGTTCTTC
CASSFAGTSGSSYNEQFF
>.|TRBJ1-1|TRBV11-2|.
TGTGCCAGCAGCTTATCGGTTACTGAAGCTTTCTTT
CASSLSVTEAFF
>.|TRBJ1-4|TRBV19|.
TGTGCCAGTAGTATAGGCGTGGCAACTAATGAAAAACTGTTTTTT
CASSIGVATNEKLFF
>.|TRBJ1-2|TRBV12-3/TRBV12-4|TRBD1
TGTGCCAGCAGTTCCGGACAGGCCTATGGCTACACCTTC
CASSSGQAYGYTF
>.|TRBJ2-7|TRBV19|.
TGTGCCAGTAGTTCCAGGGAGGCCTACGAGCAGTACTTC
CASSSREAYEQYF
>.|TRBJ1-3|TRBV2|.
TGTGCCAGCAGTGTTACAGGGGGAAACACCATATATTTT
CASSVTGGNTIYF
>once|TRBJ2-7|TRBV29-1|.
TGCAGCGTAGAGGAGACCTACGAGCAGTACTTC
CSVEETYEQYF
>.|TRBJ1-2|TRBV4-1|TRBD1
TGCGCCAGCAGCCATTCTCAGACAGGGGGCATCTATGGCTACACCTTC
CASSHSQTGGIYGYTF
>few|TRBJ1-6|TRBV6-2/TRBV6-3|.
TGTGCCAGCAGTTATATGAGGGGAGGAGATTCACCCCTCCACTTT
CASSYMRGGDSPLHF
>.|TRBJ2-1|TRBV24-1|.
TGTGCCACCAGTGAGGGGGGAGCGGGCAATGAGCAGTTCTTC
CATSEGGAGNEQFF
>.|TRBJ2-2|TRBV5-6|TRBD2
TGTGCCAGCCAGCGGGGAAACACCGGGGAGCTGTTTTTT
CASQRGNTGELFF
>.|TRBJ1-6|TRBV7-6|.
TGTGCCAGCAGCTTAGATTCCAGGGGCTATAATTCACCCCTCCACTTT
CASSLDSRGYNSPLHF
>.|TRBJ2-7|TRBV7-2|TRBD2
TGTGCCAGCAGCTTAGATCCCCGACTAGCGGGAGGTCACGAGCAGTACTTC
CASSLDPRLAGGHEQYF
>.|TRBJ2-1|TRBV5-4|.
TGTGCCAGCAGCTTGAATCTTGAGCAGTTCTTC
CASSLNLEQFF
>.|TRBJ2-1|TRBV29-1|.
TGCAGCGTTGAAGGAGGCGGCAATGAGCAGTTCTTC
CSVEGGGNEQFF
>few|TRBJ1-6|TRBV3-1/TRBV3-2|.
TGTGCCAGCAGCCAACCGTCAGGTTCACCCCTCCACTTT
CASSQPSGSPLHF
>.|TRBJ2-7|TRBV11-2|.
TGTGCCAGCAGCGCAGGGACTCTCTACGAGCAGTACTTC
CASSAGTLYEQYF
>.|TRBJ1-5|TRBV12-5|.
TGTGCTAGTGGTACTGGGGAAAGAGGGTACATCCCCAGCAATCAGCCCCAGCATTTT
CASGTGERGYIPSNQPQHF
>.|TRBJ2-7|TRBV9|TRBD1
TGTGCCAGCAGCCCCAGACAGGGGAACGAGCAGTACTTC
CASSPRQGNEQYF
>.|TRBJ2-7|TRBV11-2|TRBD1
TGTGCCAGCAGCCCCGACAGGGGGCCTTCCTACGAGCAGTACTTC
CASSPDRGPSYEQYF
>few|TRBJ2-3|TRBV29-1|TRBD1
TGCAGCGTTGTGCGAGGAAGGGGGCTCGGAGATACGCAGTATTTT
CSVVRGRGLGDTQYF
>.|TRBJ2-1|TRBV27|.
TGTGCCAGCAGGACAAGTTTGCGTCAGTTCTTC
CASRTSLRQFF
>.|TRBJ2-3|TRBV27|.
TGTGCCAGCAGTCCGGCTCCCGGGAGCGATACGCAGTATTTT
CASSPAPGSDTQYF
>.|TRBJ1-4|TRBV18|TRBD1
TGTGCCAGCTCACGAGGGACAGGGGGTGAAAAACTGTTTTTT
CASSRGTGGEKLFF
>.|TRBJ1-6|TRBV3-1/TRBV3-2|TRBD1
TGTGCCAGCAGCCCCCGGGACAGTCTTAATTCACCCCTCCACTTT
CASSPRDSLNSPLHF
>once|TRBJ1-4|TRBV19|TRBD1
TGTGCCAGTAGTATGCCGACAGGGGTAAATGAAAAACTGTTTTTT
CASSMPTGVNEKLFF
>few|TRBJ2-3|TRBV12-5|.
TGTGCTAGTGGTTGGGGCCAATCTAGCGCTGCAGATACGCAGTATTTT
CASGWGQSSAADTQYF
>once|TRBJ1-5|TRBV6-5|TRBD1
TGTGCCAGCAGTTACAAGCCAGGGGGTGAGGGCATGCCCCAGCATTTT
CASSYKPGGEGMPQHF
>.|TRBJ1-5|TRBV15|.
TGTGCCACCAGCAGAGATCCAGGATTTGGTCAGCCCCAGCATTTT
CATSRDPGFGQPQHF
>once|TRBJ2-7|TRBV10-1|.
TGCGCCAGCAGTGAGTCCTTCGAGCAGTACTTC
CASSESFEQYF
>.|TRBJ2-5|TRBV27|TRBD2
TGTGCCAGCAGTTCCCGGGGACTAGTTGGTGTCGGGACCCAGTACTTC
CASSSRGLVGVGTQYF
>.|TRBJ1-2|TRBV28|.
TGTGCCAGCAGCACGAACAGAAACTATGGCTACACCTTC
CASSTNRNYGYTF
>.|TRBJ2-7|TRBV21-1|.
TGTGCCAGCAGCAAAAGGAGGAGCGGGACGAGCTCCTACGAGCAGTACTTC
CASSKRRSGTSSYEQYF
>.|TRBJ1-4|TRBV25-1|.
TGTGCCAGCAGTGAAGTTAAAGGAGGGAATGAAAAACTGTTTTTT
CASSEVKGGNEKLFF
>.|TRBJ2-5|TRBV27|TRBD2
TGTGCCAGCAGTTTTACCGTCAGGGGACTAGCGGGACGAAGAGGGCAAGAGACCCAGTACTTC
CASSFTVRGLAGRRGQETQYF